These 18 T cell receptor beta chains were all obtained from the same sample, sequenced in a study of blood T cell repertoires in COVID-19. Profiled with immunoSEQ multiplex PCR; TCRdb holds only in-frame clones, not every one. The table records about 380,000 clones, 85% to 90% of them present only once. The source material was PBMCs or T cells enriched from blood (not recorded which). Source of these receptors: a woman under 30 who had recovered from COVID-19.

The V call is TRBV2, the J call TRBJ1-2, with no clear D. The CDR3 extends over 15 amino acids. Germline-derived CDR1 and CDR2 are SNHLY and FYNNEI. V shed 6 bases and J shed 0 bases, with 14 bases lying between them. The CDR3, as DNA: TGTGCCAGCAGCGACCGGGTAACCGCTAACTATGGCTACACCTTC. As protein: CASSDRVTANYGYTF.

The genes are TRBV5-4 and TRBJ2-5; D is ambiguous. CDR1 and CDR2 from the germline V gene are SGHNT and YYREEE (reference sequence). The CDR3 totals 13 residues. Trimming pared 4 bases from V and 5 bases from J, leaving 12 bases between. This CDR3 reads CASSPDQRETQYF. Here the CDR3 DNA reads TGTGCCAGCAGCCCGGATCAGAGGGAGACCCAGTACTTC.

This sequence joins TRBV6-2 or TRBV6-3 and TRBJ1-2, with D possibly TRBD1 on 5 matching bases. Trimming pared 0 bases from V and 8 bases from J, leaving 25 bases between. The CDR3 spans 18 residues. From germline, CDR1 is MNHEY and CDR2 SVGEGT. The CDR3 loop is CASSYSTVRGHPGIGYTF. CDR3 coding DNA: TGTGCCAGCAGTTACTCCACAGTAAGAGGACACCCAGGAATCGGCTACACCTTC.

The chain combines TRBV6-5 with TRBJ2-3, with 8 bases aligning to TRBD2. Germline V gene lookup returns CDR1 MNHEY and CDR2 SVGAGI. The J segment lost 5 bases and the V segment lost 2 bases, leaving 6 bases of the junction unmatched. This CDR3 has 15 amino acids. CDR3 coding DNA: TGTGCCAGCAGTTACAGGATTAGCGGGGAAGATACGCAGTATTTT. Translated, it gives CASSYRISGEDTQYF.

The rearrangement joins TRBV7-9 to TRBJ1-1; 8 bases map to TRBD1. Trimming cost V 4 bases and J 4 bases; bases outside gene matches: 11. Germline CDR1 is SEHNR and CDR2 is FQNEAQ (reference sequence). This CDR3 is 16 amino acids long. The CDR3 is CASSSLVDRAGTEAFF. The CDR3, as DNA: TGTGCCAGCAGCTCCTTAGTGGACAGGGCAGGCACTGAAGCTTTCTTT.

The gene calls are TRBV27 and TRBJ1-1, with TRBD1 matching over 10 bases. The CDR3 is 13 residues long. V lost 4 bases to trimming and J lost 10 bases; unmatched junction nucleotides: 6. Per the germline V gene, CDR1 is MNHEY and CDR2 is SMNVEV (reference sequence). The CDR3, as DNA: TGTGCCAGCAGTTGGACAGGGGGGTCTGGAGCTTTCTTT. Amino acid sequence: CASSWTGGSGAFF.

The chain links TRBV7-2 to TRBJ2-3; D is ambiguous. The V end was cut by 1 base, the J end by 2 bases, with 7 bases between. Germline lookup yields CDR1 SGHTA and CDR2 FQGNSA. This CDR3 comprises 14 residues. The CDR3: CASSLGHLTDTQYF. The CDR3 DNA sequence: TGTGCCAGCAGCTTAGGGCACCTCACAGATACGCAGTATTTT.

The chain combines TRBV5-4 with TRBJ1-1, with D hard to call. The CDR3 has 11 residues. From germline, CDR1 is SGHNT and CDR2 YYREEE (reference sequence). The V end was cut by 0 bases, the J end by 7 bases, with 4 bases between. The CDR3 DNA reads TGTGCCAGCAGCTTGGGCAGTGAAGCTTTCTTT. Its translation is CASSLGSEAFF.

The J gene is TRBJ1-4, the V gene TRBV6-6, with a possible D match to TRBD1 (5 bases). CDR3 length: 15 amino acids. The V gene lost 2 bases and the J gene lost 5 bases, with 12 bases spanning the gap. In germline, CDR1 is MNHNY, CDR2 SVGAGI (reference sequence). The CDR3 sequence is CASSYAPTVNEKLFF. The CDR3 DNA follows: TGTGCCAGCAGTTACGCACCGACAGTAAATGAAAAACTGTTTTTT.

The V and J genes are TRBV7-2 and TRBJ2-3; 8 nucleotides align to TRBD2. CDR1 is SGHTA and CDR2 is FQGNSA in the germline V gene. The CDR3 extends over 16 amino acids. V lost 1 base, J lost 6 bases, and 9 bases stayed unmatched. The CDR3 protein is CASSLVGGAVGDTQYF. The CDR3 DNA sequence: TGTGCCAGCAGCTTAGTCGGGGGGGCCGTCGGCGATACGCAGTATTTT.

The V call is TRBV7-2, the J call TRBJ1-1; D remains unclear. Trimming pared 0 bases from V and 4 bases from J, leaving 15 bases between. Germline V lookup: CDR1 SGHTA, CDR2 FQGNSA. This CDR3 has 16 residues. CDR3 amino acids: CASSLAESLVGTEAFF. The CDR3 nucleotides are TGTGCCAGCAGCTTAGCTGAGAGCCTAGTGGGCACTGAAGCTTTCTTT.

The chain couples TRBV21-1 to TRBJ2-2; the D call of TRBD1 is as the table states it, not checked on the DNA. TRBV21-1 corresponds to a pseudogene. The CDR3 is 14 residues long. The CDR3 reads CASRRTENTGELFF. CDR3 sequence (DNA): TGTGCCAGCAGAAGGACAGAGAACACCGGGGAGCTGTTTTTT.

The chain couples TRBV24-1 to TRBJ2-1; weak D call: TRBD1 (6 bases). Trimming removed 4 bases at V and 7 bases at J, with 13 bases between. The CDR3 consists of 14 residues. Germline V gene sequence: CDR1 KGHDR, CDR2 SFDVKD. CDR3 DNA: TGTGCCACCAGTGACTCAGACAGGCTGAATGAGCAGTTCTTC. This encodes CATSDSDRLNEQFF.

The count of this clone is one. The chain recombines TRBV5-1 with TRBJ2-5; 8 bases align to TRBD2. Trimming removed 4 bases from V and 2 bases from J; junction bases left unmatched: 7. Germline CDR1 reads SGHRS; CDR2 reads YFSETQ. CDR3 length equals 15 residues. Written as DNA, the CDR3 is TGCGCCAGCAGCAGCGGCGGGGGGACACAAGAGACCCAGTACTTC. It is translated as CASSSGGGTQETQYF. The complete variable domain, with remaining parts taken from reference TRBV5-1 and TRBJ2-5, reads KAGVTQTPRYLIKTRGQQVTLSCSPISGHRSVSWYQQTPGQGLQFLFEYFSETQRNKGNFPGRFSGRQFSNSRSEMNVSTLELGDSALYLCASSSGGGTQETQYFGPGTRLLVL.

This chain links TRBV4-1 with TRBJ2-7, with TRBD2 matching over 7 bases. The CDR3 length is 18 residues. With 0 bases clipped from V and 3 bases from J, the junction kept 14 bases outside the gene matches. Germline CDR1 is MGHRA and CDR2 is YSYEKL. In DNA, the CDR3 is TGCGCCAGCAGCCAAGATGGTGGGGGGGGTCTGAATTACTACGAGCAGTACTTC. It translates to CASSQDGGGGLNYYEQYF.

Remarks on this clone: One end of the junction varies from germline; a read error may be responsible. The V gene is TRBV18, the J gene TRBJ1-4, with D unclear. Germline CDR1 is KGHSH and CDR2 is LQKENI. The CDR3 runs 13 residues. This CDR3 reads CASSPRTSEKLFF. DNA of the CDR3: TGTGCCAGCTCACCCAGGACTAGTGAAAAACTGTTTTTT. Based on the CDR3 plus reference TRBV18 and TRBJ1-4, the full variable domain is NAGVMQNPRHLVRRRGQEARLRCSPMKGHSHVYWYRQLPEEGLKFMVYLQKENIIDESGMPKERFSAEFPKEGPSILRIQQVVRGDSAAYFCASSPRTSEKLFFGSGTQLSVL.

The rearrangement joins TRBV18 to TRBJ1-1; maybe TRBD1 (6 bases). Between the trimmed V and J ends, which lost 1 base and 6 bases, there was a span of 15 bases. The CDR3 runs to 15 residues. Germline values: CDR1 KGHSH, CDR2 LQKENI. The DNA for the CDR3 is TGTGCCAGCTCACCACGGCAGGGGCTACCCTCTGAAGCTTTCTTT. Translated, it gives CASSPRQGLPSEAFF.

The chain is built from TRBV7-9 and TRBJ1-5; TRBD1 might be the D (5 bases). From germline, CDR1 is SEHNR and CDR2 FQNEAQ (reference sequence). CDR3 length: 14 amino acids. The germline V and J ends were trimmed by 1 base and 5 bases, with 9 bases remaining between them. As DNA, the CDR3 is TGTGCCAGCAGCTTAGAGTGGGGGGATCAGCCCCAGCATTTT. It yields the protein CASSLEWGDQPQHF.